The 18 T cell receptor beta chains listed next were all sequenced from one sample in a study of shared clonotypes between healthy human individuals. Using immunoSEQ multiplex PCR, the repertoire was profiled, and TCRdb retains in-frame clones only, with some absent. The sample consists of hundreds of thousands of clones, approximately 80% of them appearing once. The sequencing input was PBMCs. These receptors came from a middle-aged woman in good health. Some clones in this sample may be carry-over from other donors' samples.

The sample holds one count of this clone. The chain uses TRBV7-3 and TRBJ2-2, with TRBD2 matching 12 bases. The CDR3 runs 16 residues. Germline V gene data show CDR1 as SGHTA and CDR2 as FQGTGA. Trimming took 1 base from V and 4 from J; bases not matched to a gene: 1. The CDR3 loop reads CASSLKTSGSTGELFF. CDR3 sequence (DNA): TGTGCCAGCAGCTTAAAGACTAGCGGGAGCACCGGGGAGCTGTTTTTT.

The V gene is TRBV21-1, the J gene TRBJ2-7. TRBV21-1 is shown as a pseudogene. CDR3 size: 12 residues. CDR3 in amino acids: CASSSEFHEQYF. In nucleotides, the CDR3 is TGTGCCAGCAGCAGTGAATTCCACGAGCAGTACTTC.

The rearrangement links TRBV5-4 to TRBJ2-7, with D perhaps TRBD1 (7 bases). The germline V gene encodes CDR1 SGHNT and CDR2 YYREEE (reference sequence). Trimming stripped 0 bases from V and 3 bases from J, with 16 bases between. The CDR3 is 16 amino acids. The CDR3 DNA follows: TGTGCCAGCAGCTTGGATGGGTACAGGGGAGGCTACGAGCAGTACTTC. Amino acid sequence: CASSLDGYRGGYEQYF.

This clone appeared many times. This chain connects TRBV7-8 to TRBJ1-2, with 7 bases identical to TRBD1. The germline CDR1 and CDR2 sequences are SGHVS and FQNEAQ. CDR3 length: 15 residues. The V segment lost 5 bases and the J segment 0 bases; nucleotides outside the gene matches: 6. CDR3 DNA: TGTGCCAGCAGCCAGACAGGGAGGGCTAACTATGGCTACACCTTC. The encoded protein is CASSQTGRANYGYTF.

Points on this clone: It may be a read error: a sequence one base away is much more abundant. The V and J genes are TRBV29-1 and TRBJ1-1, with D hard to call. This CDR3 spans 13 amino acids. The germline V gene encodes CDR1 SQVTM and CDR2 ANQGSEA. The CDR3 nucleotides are TGCAGCGTCTCGGGGAGCATGAACACTAAAGCTTTCTTT. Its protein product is CSVSGSMNTKAFF.

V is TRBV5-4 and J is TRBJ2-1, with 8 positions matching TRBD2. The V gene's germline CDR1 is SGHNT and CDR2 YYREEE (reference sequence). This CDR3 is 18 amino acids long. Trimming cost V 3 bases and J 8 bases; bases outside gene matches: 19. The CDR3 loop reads CASSSGGLARVRIDEQFF. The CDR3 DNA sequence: TGTGCCAGCAGCTCGGGGGGGTTGGCTAGGGTACGAATAGATGAGCAGTTCTTC.

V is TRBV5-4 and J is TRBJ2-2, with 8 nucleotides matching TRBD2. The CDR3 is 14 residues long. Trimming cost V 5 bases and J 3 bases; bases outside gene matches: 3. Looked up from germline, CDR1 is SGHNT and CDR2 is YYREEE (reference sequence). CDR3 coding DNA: TGTGCCAGCAGTCGGGGGGGTGACACCGGGGAGCTGTTTTTT. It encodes CASSRGGDTGELFF.

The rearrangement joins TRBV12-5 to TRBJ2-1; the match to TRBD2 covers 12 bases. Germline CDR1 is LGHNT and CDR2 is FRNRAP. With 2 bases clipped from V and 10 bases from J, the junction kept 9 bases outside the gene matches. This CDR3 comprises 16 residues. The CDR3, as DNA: TGTGCTAGTGGTTTGACCCGACTAGCGGGAGCAGGGGAGCAGTTCTTC. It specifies CASGLTRLAGAGEQFF.

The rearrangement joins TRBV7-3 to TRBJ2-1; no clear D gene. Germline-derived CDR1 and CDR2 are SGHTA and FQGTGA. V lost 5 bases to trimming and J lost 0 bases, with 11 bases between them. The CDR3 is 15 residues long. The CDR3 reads CASSLVWSSYNEQFF. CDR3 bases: TGTGCCAGCAGCCTAGTATGGAGCTCCTACAATGAGCAGTTCTTC. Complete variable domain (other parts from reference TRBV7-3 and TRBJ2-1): GAGVSQTPSNKVTEKGKYVELRCDPISGHTALYWYRQSLGQGPEFLIYFQGTGAADDSGLPNDRFFAVRPEGSVSTLKIQRTERGDSAVYLCASSLVWSSYNEQFFGPGTRLTVL.

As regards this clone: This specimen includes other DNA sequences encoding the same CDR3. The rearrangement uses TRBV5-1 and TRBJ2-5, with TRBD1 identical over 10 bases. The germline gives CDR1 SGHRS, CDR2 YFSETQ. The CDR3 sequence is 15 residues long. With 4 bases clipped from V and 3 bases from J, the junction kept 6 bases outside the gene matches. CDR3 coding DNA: TGCGCCAGCAGCCTCACCGGGACAGGGGAAGAGACCCAGTACTTC. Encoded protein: CASSLTGTGEETQYF. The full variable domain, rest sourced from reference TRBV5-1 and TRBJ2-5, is KAGVTQTPRYLIKTRGQQVTLSCSPISGHRSVSWYQQTPGQGLQFLFEYFSETQRNKGNFPGRFSGRQFSNSRSEMNVSTLELGDSALYLCASSLTGTGEETQYFGPGTRLLVL.

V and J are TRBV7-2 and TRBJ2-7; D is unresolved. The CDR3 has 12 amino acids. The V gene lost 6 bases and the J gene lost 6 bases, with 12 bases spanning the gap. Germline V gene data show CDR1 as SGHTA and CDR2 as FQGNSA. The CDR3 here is CASSNFFAEQYF. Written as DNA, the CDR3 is TGTGCCAGCAGTAACTTTTTCGCCGAGCAGTACTTC.

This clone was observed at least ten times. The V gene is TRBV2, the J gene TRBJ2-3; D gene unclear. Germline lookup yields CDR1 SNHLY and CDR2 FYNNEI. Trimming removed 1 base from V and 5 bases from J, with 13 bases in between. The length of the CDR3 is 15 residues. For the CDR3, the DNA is TGTGCCAGCAGTGAAGGTACGGGCTGGGGAGATACGCAGTATTTT. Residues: CASSEGTGWGDTQYF.

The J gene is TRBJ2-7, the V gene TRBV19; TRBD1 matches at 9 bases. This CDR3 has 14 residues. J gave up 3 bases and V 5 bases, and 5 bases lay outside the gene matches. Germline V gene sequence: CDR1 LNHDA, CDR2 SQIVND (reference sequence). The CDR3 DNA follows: TGTGCCAGTAGTCCCGCGACAGGGGGCTACGAGCAGTACTTC. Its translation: CASSPATGGYEQYF.

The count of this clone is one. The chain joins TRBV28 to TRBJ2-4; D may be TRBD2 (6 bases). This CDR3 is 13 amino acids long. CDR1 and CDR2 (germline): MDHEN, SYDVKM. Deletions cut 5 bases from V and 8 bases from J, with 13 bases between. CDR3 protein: CASSATGEYIQYF. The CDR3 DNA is TGTGCCAGCAGTGCGACGGGAGAGTACATTCAGTACTTC.

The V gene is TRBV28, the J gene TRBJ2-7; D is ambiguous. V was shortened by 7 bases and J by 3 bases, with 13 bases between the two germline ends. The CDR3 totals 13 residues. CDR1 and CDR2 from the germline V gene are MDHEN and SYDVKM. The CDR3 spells CASTSGPFYEQYF. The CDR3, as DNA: TGTGCCAGCACCTCCGGACCCTTCTACGAGCAGTACTTC. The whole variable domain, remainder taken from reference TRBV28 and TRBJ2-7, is DVKVTQSSRYLVKRTGEKVFLECVQDMDHENMFWYRQDPGLGLRLIYFSYDVKMKEKGDIPEGYSVSREKKERFSLILESASTNQTSMYLCASTSGPFYEQYFGPGTRLTVT.

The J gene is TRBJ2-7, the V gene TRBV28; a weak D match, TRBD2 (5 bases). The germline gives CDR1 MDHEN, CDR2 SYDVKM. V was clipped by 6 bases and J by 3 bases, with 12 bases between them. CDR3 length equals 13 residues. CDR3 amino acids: CASSPPGLYEQYF. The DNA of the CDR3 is TGTGCCAGCAGCCCCCCCGGACTCTACGAGCAGTACTTC.

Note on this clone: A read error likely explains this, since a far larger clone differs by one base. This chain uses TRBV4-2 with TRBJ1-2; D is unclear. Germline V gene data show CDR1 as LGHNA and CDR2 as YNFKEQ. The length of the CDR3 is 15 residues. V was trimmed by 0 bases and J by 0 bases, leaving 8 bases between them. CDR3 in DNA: TGTGCCAGCAGCCAAGACCCACGGACTAACTATGGCTACACCTTC. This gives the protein CASSQDPRTNYGYTF.

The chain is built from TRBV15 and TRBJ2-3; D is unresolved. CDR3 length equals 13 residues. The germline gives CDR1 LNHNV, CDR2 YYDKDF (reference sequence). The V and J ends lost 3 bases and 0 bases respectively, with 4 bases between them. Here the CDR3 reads CATSRDSTDTQYF. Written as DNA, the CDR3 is TGTGCCACCAGCAGGGACAGCACAGATACGCAGTATTTT.